A single sample gave rise to the 2 T cell receptor beta chains below, sequenced in a study of CD8 T cells in Susac syndrome (dated by TCRdb to about 2019). The library was made by the immunoSEQ multiplex PCR assay. RNA was extracted using the RNeasy kit, and about 0.45 to 1 ug of the RNA was reverse transcribed with random hexamers. TCRdb trimmed public reads at Q25 via fastp, called clones via MiXCR and kept in-frame beta chains. Rows with one shared CDR3 protein collapse into an entry with the most common genes and DNA. Counted in this sample were 110,000 or so distinct CDR3 sequences; around 95% of them appeared once. Clones ranked in the top ten supply more than 0.08% of the sample. The sequencing sample was made of CD4+ T cells from PBMCs. These receptor sequences come from a human donor in good health.

The chain carries TRBV2 and TRBJ2-4; TRBD1 aligns across 9 bases. Germline-derived CDR1 and CDR2 are SNHLY and FYNNEI. V was clipped by 7 bases and J by 10 bases; unmatched bases: 11. CDR3 length equals 14 residues. The CDR3 DNA follows: TGTGCCAGCAATAGGGGACAGGGTGTAGGAATTCAGTACTTC. Protein product: CASNRGQGVGIQYF. Full variable domain (missing parts from reference TRBV2 and TRBJ2-4): EPEVTQTPSHQVTQMGQEVILRCVPISNHLYFYWYRQILGQKVEFLVSFYNNEISEKSEIFDDQFSVERPDGSNFTLKIRSTKLEDSAMYFCASNRGQGVGIQYFGAGTRLSVL.

This chain uses TRBV6-5 with TRBJ1-3; TRBD1 might be the D (5 bases). V was trimmed by 6 bases and J by 0 bases, leaving 12 bases between them. This CDR3 spans 15 amino acids. CDR1 is MNHEY and CDR2 is SVGAGI in the germline V gene. The chain's CDR3 is CASRADRVSGNTIYF. The DNA for the CDR3 is TGTGCCAGCAGGGCCGACAGAGTCTCTGGAAACACCATATATTTT.